The clone carrying this T cell receptor (beta chain) was detected a few times. Its antigen is not known. The data are from a study of identical twins. Using its own MiXCR run on the 5' RACE reads, TCRdb lists one record per CDR3 protein. The sample holds approximately 630,000 distinct CDR3 sequences, roughly 7.1% seen once. Germline-derived CDR1 and CDR2 are SNHLY and FYNNEI. V was pared by 10 bases and J by 5 bases, with 17 bases between. There are 14 residues in the CDR3. Notes on the study in general: A lower insertion count was a feature of abundant cord blood beta clonotypes, with no such feature in memory repertoires. Partly confounded zero-insertion analyses could result from invariant MAIT and iNKT cells. Out-of-frame alpha sequences shared between twins exhibited an excess of low generation probability. Modelling approaches yielded underestimates of out-of-frame TCR alpha sharing between monozygotic twins.

The data also belong to a second study, concerning yellow fever vaccine responses in identical twins.

The sample comprised PBMCs. This chain uses TRBV2 with TRBJ2-2; D possibly corresponds to TRBD1 (6 bases). This receptor was taken from a woman aged 18-29 years in good health. The CDR3 protein is CATEGTGITGELFF. The CDR3 nucleotides are TGTGCCACCGAGGGTACAGGGATTACCGGGGAGCTGTTTTTT.